The 21 T cell receptor beta chains below were found in one sample sequenced in a study of blood T cell repertoires in COVID-19. Only in-frame clones appear in the TCRdb table, and some are missing; sequencing was by immunoSEQ multiplex PCR. The table shows 75,000 to 95,000 clones, with around four fifths occurring only once. The specimen sequenced was peripheral blood. All receptors derive from a man aged 50-59 years with acute or convalescent COVID-19.

V and J are TRBV7-8 and TRBJ1-1; D is unclear. The germline V gene has CDR1 SGHVS and CDR2 FQNEAQ. The CDR3 consists of 21 residues. Trimming stripped 6 bases from V and 3 bases from J, with 35 bases between. The CDR3 nucleotides read TGTGCCAGCAGACATAAAACAGCATTCTCGTTCGGCCGGTCCGGGGACACTGAAGCTTTCTTT. Its translation is CASRHKTAFSFGRSGDTEAFF.

This sequence joins TRBV11-2 and TRBJ2-1; the D gene is possibly TRBD2 (5 bases). Trimming pared 3 bases from V and 8 bases from J, leaving 17 bases between. CDR1 SGHAT and CDR2 FQNNGV come from the germline V gene. This CDR3 comprises 15 residues. The CDR3 DNA is TGTGCCAGCAGCTTTTACGCTTCTAGCCAGGATGAGCAGTTCTTC. Residues: CASSFYASSQDEQFF.

This rearrangement joins TRBV6-2 or TRBV6-3 to TRBJ1-6, with D possibly being TRBD1 (5 bases). From germline, CDR1 is MNHEY and CDR2 SVGEGT. The CDR3 runs to 15 residues. The ends were cut back, 6 bases at V and 6 bases at J, with 15 bases in the middle. Here the CDR3 reads CASSSTGTGNSPLHF. For the CDR3, the DNA is TGTGCCAGCAGCTCTACAGGAACGGGTAATTCACCCCTCCACTTT.

The rearrangement links TRBV7-2 to TRBJ2-3, with D unclear. The V gene's germline CDR1 is SGHTA and CDR2 FQGNSA. V lost 5 bases to trimming and J lost 0 bases, with 9 bases between them. The CDR3 has 14 residues. This chain's CDR3 is CASSLRFSTDTQYF. DNA for the CDR3: TGTGCCAGCAGCCTCCGGTTTAGCACAGATACGCAGTATTTT.

The rearrangement links TRBV4-3 to TRBJ1-3; tentative D call: TRBD1 (5 bases). V was pared by 0 bases and J by 0 bases, with 12 bases between. Per germline, CDR1 LGHNA and CDR2 YSLEER. The CDR3 covers 17 residues. In nucleotides, the CDR3 is TGCGCCAGCAGCCAAGAATTGGGGCCGAGCTCTGGAAACACCATATATTTT. This codes for CASSQELGPSSGNTIYF.

CDR3 DNA: TGCGCCAGCAGCTTAGACTCCACTGGCACCGGGGAGCTGTTTTTT. Encoded protein: CASSLDSTGTGELFF. V and J are TRBV5-1 and TRBJ2-2; D not certain. Germline V gene lookup returns CDR1 SGHRS and CDR2 YFSETQ. Trimming cost V 2 bases and J 4 bases, with 12 bases left between them. The CDR3 runs 15 residues.

V is TRBV5-1 and J is TRBJ2-7, with 11 positions matching TRBD2. The length of the CDR3 is 18 residues. In germline, CDR1 is SGHRS, CDR2 YFSETQ. J was trimmed by 1 base and V by 0 bases; bases with no gene match: 9. CDR3 DNA sequence: TGCGCCAGCAGCTTGGATCCCCTCGGGACTAGCGGTTCCTACGAGCAGTACTTC. It codes for CASSLDPLGTSGSYEQYF.

The chain employs TRBV19 and TRBJ1-1; D possibly corresponds to TRBD1 (6 bases). The germline CDR1 and CDR2 sequences are LNHDA and SQIVND (reference sequence). This CDR3 region has 14 residues. The V and J ends lost 4 bases and 7 bases respectively, with 16 bases between them. The chain's CDR3 is CASSTGVGLSEAFF. DNA for the CDR3: TGTGCCAGTAGTACAGGGGTTGGCCTGAGTGAAGCTTTCTTT.

The chain employs TRBV27 and TRBJ1-5, with D tentatively TRBD1 (6 bases). This CDR3 spans 16 amino acids. Looked up from germline, CDR1 is MNHEY and CDR2 is SMNVEV (reference sequence). V gave up 5 bases and J gave up 2 bases, with 16 bases separating them. CDR3 protein: CASSPRGGEGNQPQHF. The CDR3 bases are TGTGCCAGCAGTCCCCGGGGGGGCGAAGGCAATCAGCCCCAGCATTTT.

The J gene is TRBJ1-1, the V gene TRBV5-6; D is perhaps TRBD1 (6 bases). The CDR3 is made up of 13 amino acids. The germline CDR1 and CDR2 sequences are SGHDT and YYEEEE. V was trimmed by 2 bases and J by 7 bases, leaving 12 bases between them. CDR3 bases: TGTGCCAGCAGCTTTACAGGGTTGGATGAAGCTTTCTTT. The encoded protein is CASSFTGLDEAFF.

This chain links TRBV18 with TRBJ2-1; D may be TRBD2 (6 bases). This CDR3 has 13 residues. The germline gives CDR1 KGHSH, CDR2 LQKENI. Trimming shortened V by 2 bases and J by 9 bases, and 11 bases separated the two germline ends. CDR3 sequence: CASSPTTRPEQFF. Written as DNA, the CDR3 is TGTGCCAGCTCACCAACGACTAGACCTGAGCAGTTCTTC.

Only a few counts were recorded for this clone. V is TRBV28 and J is TRBJ1-6; tentatively, D is TRBD1 (5 bases). The V gene lost 3 bases and the J gene lost 5 bases, with 11 bases spanning the gap. Germline lookup yields CDR1 MDHEN and CDR2 SYDVKM. This CDR3 region has 15 residues. CDR3 sequence (DNA): TGTGCCAGCAGTTTTGGAGGGGCTAATAATTCACCCCTCCACTTT. Amino acids: CASSFGGANNSPLHF.

The rearrangement joins TRBV4-3 to TRBJ1-2; 8 positions match TRBD1. V shed 6 bases, J shed 4 bases, and the junction held 10 bases outside the gene matches. The CDR3 extends over 15 amino acids. Per the germline V gene, CDR1 is LGHNA and CDR2 is YSLEER. The CDR3 sequence is CASRPSRQGAYGYTF. The CDR3 bases are TGCGCCAGCAGACCAAGTCGCCAGGGGGCCTATGGCTACACCTTC.

The chain links TRBV11-3 to TRBJ2-3, with a possible D match to TRBD2 (6 bases). The germline V gene encodes CDR1 SGHNT and CDR2 YENEEA. V was shortened by 4 bases and J by 2 bases, with 13 bases between the two germline ends. The CDR3 is 15 amino acids. CDR3 coding DNA: TGTGCCAGCAGCTCGGGACTGGGGCTCACAGATACGCAGTATTTT. Translating it yields CASSSGLGLTDTQYF.

The V call is TRBV19, the J call TRBJ2-5, with D possibly TRBD2 on 6 matching bases. The ends were cut back, 8 bases at V and 1 base at J, with 20 bases in the middle. The V gene's germline CDR1 is LNHDA and CDR2 SQIVND (reference sequence). The CDR3 consists of 16 residues. CDR3 sequence: CASQQAWGVTQETQYF. In nucleotides, the CDR3 is TGTGCCAGTCAACAAGCTTGGGGGGTTACCCAAGAGACCCAGTACTTC.

The chain couples TRBV2 to TRBJ1-2; 7 bases align to TRBD1. Trimming cost V 6 bases and J 8 bases; bases outside gene matches: 6. CDR1 is SNHLY and CDR2 is FYNNEI in the germline V gene. CDR3 length: 12 residues. The CDR3 nucleotides are TGTGCCAGCAGGGGACAGATCCCGGGCTACACCTTC. Protein sequence: CASRGQIPGYTF.

The chain is built from TRBV20-1 and TRBJ2-5; D remains unclear. The CDR3 covers 12 residues. Between the trimmed V and J ends, which lost 3 bases and 0 bases, there was a span of 5 bases. CDR1 is DFQATT, CDR2 SNEGSKA, per germline (reference sequence). For the CDR3, the DNA is TGCAGTGCTAGTGCGTACCAAGAGACCCAGTACTTC. Translating gives CSASAYQETQYF.

The rearrangement links TRBV4-3 to TRBJ2-7; D perhaps matches TRBD1 (7 bases). The germline V gene encodes CDR1 LGHNA and CDR2 YSLEER. This CDR3 is 18 amino acids long. The V end lost 0 bases, the J end lost 1 base, and 19 bases lay between the germline ends. CDR3 nucleotide sequence: TGCGCCAGCAGCCAAGATCCCCTGTCGACAGGGACTTCCTACGAGCAGTACTTC. This codes for CASSQDPLSTGTSYEQYF.

This chain joins TRBV30 and TRBJ1-2, with 10 positions matching TRBD1. The germline CDR1 and CDR2 sequences are GTSNPN and SVGIG (reference sequence). CDR3 size: 13 residues. The trim removed 0 bases at V and 8 bases at J, leaving 3 bases unmatched. As DNA, the CDR3 is TGTGCCTGGAGTGTAGGACAGGGGGGCGGCTACACCTTC. It is translated as CAWSVGQGGGYTF.

The chain couples TRBV7-2 to TRBJ2-7, with 12 bases matching TRBD2. Losses at the gene ends were 6 bases for V and 5 bases for J; bases not matched to a gene: 11. Germline V lookup: CDR1 SGHTA, CDR2 FQGNSA. This CDR3 has 16 residues. The DNA of the CDR3 is TGTGCCAGCAGTCCGAGACTAGCGGGAGTAACGGACGAGCAGTACTTC. Protein product: CASSPRLAGVTDEQYF. The full variable domain, rest sourced from reference TRBV7-2 and TRBJ2-7, is GAGVSQSPSNKVTEKGKDVELRCDPISGHTALYWYRQSLGQGLEFLIYFQGNSAPDKSGLPSDRFSAERTGGSVSTLTIQRTQQEDSAVYLCASSPRLAGVTDEQYFGPGTRLTVT.

This clone was seen many times. The chain links TRBV7-9 to TRBJ1-6; unclear D gene. Germline CDR1 reads SEHNR; CDR2 reads FQNEAQ (reference sequence). The CDR3 has 14 amino acids. Trimming removed 8 bases from V and 5 bases from J, with 13 bases in between. The chain's CDR3 is CASGREQHNSPLHF. CDR3 DNA: TGTGCCAGCGGTCGGGAACAGCATAATTCACCCCTCCACTTT.